The 8 T cell receptor beta chains given below trace back to one sample, sequenced in a study of blood T cell repertoires in COVID-19. This table comes from immunoSEQ multiplex PCR, and its TCRdb copy is limited to in-frame clones, with some not included. The sample contains approximately 220,000 clones, approximately 80% of which appear only once. Source material: PBMCs or T cells enriched from blood (not recorded which). Receptor source: a woman aged 35 to 49 with acute COVID-19.

The chain couples TRBV28 to TRBJ1-2; perhaps TRBD1 as D (6 bases). The length of the CDR3 is 15 residues. V lost 4 bases, J lost 5 bases, and 17 bases lay in between. The V gene's germline CDR1 is MDHEN and CDR2 SYDVKM. CDR3 region: CASSYLQGRGYGYTF. CDR3 DNA: TGTGCCAGCAGTTACCTACAGGGTAGGGGGTATGGCTACACCTTC.

The chain has TRBV9 and TRBJ2-7; D may be TRBD2 (5 bases). In germline, CDR1 is SGDLS, CDR2 YYNGEE. This CDR3 has 14 amino acids. V lost 0 bases to trimming and J lost 4 bases, with 11 bases between them. DNA of the CDR3: TGTGCCAGCAGCGTAGGGCTAGCCGAGTACGAGCAGTACTTC. This sequence encodes CASSVGLAEYEQYF.

CDR3 sequence reads: CASSQDNGAGNTIYF. DNA of the CDR3: TGCGCCAGCAGCCAAGATAACGGAGCTGGAAACACCATATATTTT. The chain recombines TRBV4-1 with TRBJ1-3; D is ambiguous. In germline, CDR1 is MGHRA, CDR2 YSYEKL. V lost 0 bases and J 2 bases, leaving 8 bases between the germline ends. The CDR3 has 15 residues.

This chain uses TRBV7-6 with TRBJ2-7; 8 bases match TRBD1. Trimming took 2 bases from V and 5 from J; bases not matched to a gene: 14. The germline V gene has CDR1 SGHVS and CDR2 FNYEAQ. This CDR3 comprises 17 residues. The CDR3 coding sequence is TGTGCCAGCAGCTTAATGAAACCCGGGACAGGACGGCACGAGCAGTACTTC. It codes for CASSLMKPGTGRHEQYF. The full variable domain, rest sourced from reference TRBV7-6 and TRBJ2-7, is GAGVSQSPRYKVTKRGQDVALRCDPISGHVSLYWYRQALGQGPEFLTYFNYEAQQDKSGLPNDRFSAERPEGSISTLTIQRTEQRDSAMYRCASSLMKPGTGRHEQYFGPGTRLTVT.

V gene TRBV28 combines with J gene TRBJ2-2; weak D call: TRBD2 (6 bases). The CDR3 loop spans 15 amino acids. Deletions cut 5 bases from V and 0 bases from J, with 10 bases between. Germline CDR1 reads MDHEN; CDR2 reads SYDVKM. The CDR3 loop is CASSPRLANTGELFF. CDR3 nucleotides: TGTGCCAGCAGTCCCCGACTAGCGAACACCGGGGAGCTGTTTTTT.

Many counts were recorded for this clone. V usage is TRBV5-1 and J usage is TRBJ2-2; 7 bases fit TRBD1. The CDR3 has 14 residues. Trimming took 6 bases from V and 1 from J; bases not matched to a gene: 3. Germline CDR1 SGHRS, CDR2 YFSETQ. The CDR3 nucleotides read TGCGCCAGCAACGACAGGGTGAACACCGGGGAGCTGTTTTTT. Protein sequence: CASNDRVNTGELFF.

CDR3 protein: CASSLRQGSYEQYF. The CDR3 DNA follows: TGTGCCAGCAGTTTGAGACAGGGATCCTACGAGCAGTACTTC. The J gene is TRBJ2-7, the V gene TRBV28; 7 positions match TRBD1. Unmatched junction bases numbered 3, after V lost 3 bases and J lost 1 base. The CDR3 runs 14 residues. Looked up from germline, CDR1 is MDHEN and CDR2 is SYDVKM.

The chain recombines TRBV3-1 (or the pseudogene TRBV3-2) with TRBJ1-2; the match to TRBD1 covers 8 bases. Germline V gives CDR1 LGHDT, CDR2 YNNKEL (reference sequence). V shed 4 bases, J shed 8 bases, and the junction held 12 bases outside the gene matches. The CDR3 has 15 amino acids. The CDR3 DNA is TGTGCCAGCAGCCCTAGGTCACAGGGGGAACGAGGCTACACCTTC. Its protein is CASSPRSQGERGYTF.